In its sample, the clone carrying this T cell receptor beta chain was seen a few times. Its antigen remains unidentified. The sample belongs to a study of blood T cells in healthy people across ages. Study-wide context: About one barcoded beta molecule was captured per two T cells (by template switching). Study results and caveats: Among long-lived donors, naive CD4+ cells were more numerous and diversity higher than in aged donors.

Germline CDR1 is SNHLY and CDR2 is FYNNEI. The CDR3 contains 14 residues. The germline V and J ends were trimmed by 7 bases and 2 bases, with 14 bases remaining between them. A second PCR, run for about 7 to 11 cycles, used a sample-barcoded 5' primer plus a J-beta primer mix. TCRdb fed the 5' RACE reads into MiXCR, producing one record per CDR3 protein. The table includes more than 1.4 million distinct CDR3 sequences, roughly 45% detected once. The specimen sequenced was blood. The source of this sequence is a woman aged 18-29 years in good health. This chain joins TRBV2 and TRBJ1-2; no clear D. The DNA of the CDR3 is TGTGCCAGCATAATCGACCAGCCGAACTATGGCTACACCTTC. Translated: CASIIDQPNYGYTF.